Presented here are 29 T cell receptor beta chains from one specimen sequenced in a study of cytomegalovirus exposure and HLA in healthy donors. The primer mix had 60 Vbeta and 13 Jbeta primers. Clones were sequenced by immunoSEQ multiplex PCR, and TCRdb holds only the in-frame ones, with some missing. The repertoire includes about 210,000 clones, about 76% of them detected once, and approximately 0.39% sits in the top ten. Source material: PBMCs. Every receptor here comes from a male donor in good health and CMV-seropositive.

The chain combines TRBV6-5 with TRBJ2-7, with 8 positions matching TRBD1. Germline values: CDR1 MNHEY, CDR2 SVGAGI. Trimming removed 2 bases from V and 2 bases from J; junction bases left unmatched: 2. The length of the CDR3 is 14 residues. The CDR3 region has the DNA TGTGCCAGCAGTTACGTGGACAGGGCCTACGAGCAGTACTTC. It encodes CASSYVDRAYEQYF.

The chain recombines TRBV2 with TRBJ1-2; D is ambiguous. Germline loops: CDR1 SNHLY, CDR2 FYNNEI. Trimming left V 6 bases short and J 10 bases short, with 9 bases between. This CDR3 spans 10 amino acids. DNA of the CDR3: TGTGCCAGCAGGTTCGTTATCTACACCTTC. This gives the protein CASRFVIYTF.

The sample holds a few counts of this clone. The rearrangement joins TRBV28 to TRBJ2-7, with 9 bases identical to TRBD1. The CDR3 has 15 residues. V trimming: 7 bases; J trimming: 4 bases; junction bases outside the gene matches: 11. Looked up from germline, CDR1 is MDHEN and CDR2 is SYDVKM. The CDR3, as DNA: TGTGCCAGCACCTCACCGACAGGGGGGTTTTACGAGCAGTACTTC. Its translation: CASTSPTGGFYEQYF.

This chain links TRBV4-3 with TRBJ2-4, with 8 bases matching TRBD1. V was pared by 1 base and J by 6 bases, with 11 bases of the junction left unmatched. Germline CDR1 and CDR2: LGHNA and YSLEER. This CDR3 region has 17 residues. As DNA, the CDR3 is TGCGCCAGCAGCCAAGGAATTTCAGGGGGCCGGGGAAACATTCAGTACTTC. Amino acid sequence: CASSQGISGGRGNIQYF.

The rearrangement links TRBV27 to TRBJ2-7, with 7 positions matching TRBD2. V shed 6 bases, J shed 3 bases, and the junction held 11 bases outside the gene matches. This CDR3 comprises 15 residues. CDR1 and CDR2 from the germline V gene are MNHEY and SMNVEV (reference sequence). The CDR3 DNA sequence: TGTGCCAGCAGCTTTACTAGCGATCTCTTCTACGAGCAGTACTTC. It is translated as CASSFTSDLFYEQYF.

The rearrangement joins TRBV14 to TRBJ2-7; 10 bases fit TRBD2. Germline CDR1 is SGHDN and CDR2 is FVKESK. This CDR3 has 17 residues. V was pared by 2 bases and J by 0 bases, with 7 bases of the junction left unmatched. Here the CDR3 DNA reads TGTGCCAGCAGCCAACGTAGCGGGGGGCTCAGCTCCTACGAGCAGTACTTC. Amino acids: CASSQRSGGLSSYEQYF.

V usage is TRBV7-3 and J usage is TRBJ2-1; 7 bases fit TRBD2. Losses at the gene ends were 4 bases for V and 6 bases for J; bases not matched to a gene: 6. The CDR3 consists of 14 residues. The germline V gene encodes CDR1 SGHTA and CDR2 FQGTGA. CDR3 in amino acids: CASSSPTSSNEQFF. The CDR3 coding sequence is TGTGCCAGCAGCTCTCCGACTAGCAGCAATGAGCAGTTCTTC.

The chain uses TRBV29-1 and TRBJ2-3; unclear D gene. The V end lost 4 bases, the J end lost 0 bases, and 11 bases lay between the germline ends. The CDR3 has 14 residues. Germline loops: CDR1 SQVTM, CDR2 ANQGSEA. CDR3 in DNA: TGCAGCGTTGTGAGAACCCCCAGCACAGATACGCAGTATTTT. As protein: CSVVRTPSTDTQYF.

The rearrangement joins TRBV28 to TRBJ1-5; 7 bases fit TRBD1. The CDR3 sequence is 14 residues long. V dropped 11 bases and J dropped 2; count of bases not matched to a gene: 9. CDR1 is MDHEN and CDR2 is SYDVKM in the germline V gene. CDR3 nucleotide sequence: TGTGCCGGGAAGACAGGGCGAGGCAATCAGCCCCAGCATTTT. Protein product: CAGKTGRGNQPQHF.

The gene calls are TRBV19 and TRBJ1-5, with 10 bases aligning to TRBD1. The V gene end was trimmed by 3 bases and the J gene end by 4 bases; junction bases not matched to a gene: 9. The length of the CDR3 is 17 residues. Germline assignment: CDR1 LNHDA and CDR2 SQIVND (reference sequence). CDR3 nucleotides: TGTGCCAGTAGTATTCGGGACAGGGGCGCTCTAAATCAGCCCCAGCATTTT. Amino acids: CASSIRDRGALNQPQHF.

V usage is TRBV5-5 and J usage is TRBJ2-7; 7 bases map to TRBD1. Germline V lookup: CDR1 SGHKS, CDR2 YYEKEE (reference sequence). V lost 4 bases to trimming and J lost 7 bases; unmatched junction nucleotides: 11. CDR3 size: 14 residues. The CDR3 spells CASSDGTEWREQYF. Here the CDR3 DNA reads TGTGCCAGCAGCGACGGGACAGAATGGCGGGAGCAGTACTTC.

CDR3 in DNA: TGTGCCAGCAGCACAGGGTTCCATGGCTACACCTTC. This translates into CASSTGFHGYTF. The rearrangement joins TRBV7-2 to TRBJ1-2; D may be TRBD1 (6 bases). Trimming took off 5 bases at V and 6 bases at J, with 10 bases between the two ends. Germline assignment: CDR1 SGHTA and CDR2 FQGNSA. The CDR3 length is 12 residues.

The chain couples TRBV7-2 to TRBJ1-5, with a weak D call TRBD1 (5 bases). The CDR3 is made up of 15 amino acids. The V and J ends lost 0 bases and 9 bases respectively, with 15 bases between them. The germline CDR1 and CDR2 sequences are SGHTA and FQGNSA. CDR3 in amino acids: CASSLAGTGAVPQHF. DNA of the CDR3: TGTGCCAGCAGCTTAGCCGGGACGGGAGCTGTGCCCCAGCATTTT.

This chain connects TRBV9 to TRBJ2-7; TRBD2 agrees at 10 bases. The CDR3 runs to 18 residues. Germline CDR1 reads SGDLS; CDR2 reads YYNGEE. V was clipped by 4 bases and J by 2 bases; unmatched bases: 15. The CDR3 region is CASSLGTSDHSSPYEQYF. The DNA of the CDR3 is TGTGCCAGCAGCCTCGGGACTAGCGATCACTCAAGCCCCTACGAGCAGTACTTC.

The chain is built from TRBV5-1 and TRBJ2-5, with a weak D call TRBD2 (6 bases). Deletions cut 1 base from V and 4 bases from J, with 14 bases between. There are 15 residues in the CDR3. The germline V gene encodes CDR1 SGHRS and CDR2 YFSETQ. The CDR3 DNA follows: TGCGCCAGCAGCTTGATGCGGGGTCGGGGAGAGACCCAGTACTTC. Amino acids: CASSLMRGRGETQYF.

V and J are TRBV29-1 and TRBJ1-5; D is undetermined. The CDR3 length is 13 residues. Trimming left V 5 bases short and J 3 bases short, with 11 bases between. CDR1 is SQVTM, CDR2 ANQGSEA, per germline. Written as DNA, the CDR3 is TGCAGCGTTCGCAGCGGATCCAATCAGCCCCAGCATTTT. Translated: CSVRSGSNQPQHF.

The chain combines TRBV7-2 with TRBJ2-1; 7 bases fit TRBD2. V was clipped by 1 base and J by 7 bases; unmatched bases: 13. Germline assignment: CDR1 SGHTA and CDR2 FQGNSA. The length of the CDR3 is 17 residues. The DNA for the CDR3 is TGTGCCAGCAGCTTAGGGGGGGGAGGCGGGAGCATGAATGAGCAGTTCTTC. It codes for CASSLGGGGGSMNEQFF.

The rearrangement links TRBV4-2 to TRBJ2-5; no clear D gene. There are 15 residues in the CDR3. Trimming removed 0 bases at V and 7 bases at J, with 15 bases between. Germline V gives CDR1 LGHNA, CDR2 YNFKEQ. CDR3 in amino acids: CASSQELIPIGTQYF. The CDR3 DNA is TGTGCCAGCAGCCAAGAGCTTATCCCGATCGGGACCCAGTACTTC.

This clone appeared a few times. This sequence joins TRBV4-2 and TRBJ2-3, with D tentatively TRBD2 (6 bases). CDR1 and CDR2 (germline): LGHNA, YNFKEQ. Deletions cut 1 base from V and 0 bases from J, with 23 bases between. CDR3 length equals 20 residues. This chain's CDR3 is CASSQVPSGPLALSTDTQYF. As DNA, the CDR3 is TGTGCCAGCAGCCAAGTTCCCTCGGGGCCACTAGCCCTTAGCACAGATACGCAGTATTTT.

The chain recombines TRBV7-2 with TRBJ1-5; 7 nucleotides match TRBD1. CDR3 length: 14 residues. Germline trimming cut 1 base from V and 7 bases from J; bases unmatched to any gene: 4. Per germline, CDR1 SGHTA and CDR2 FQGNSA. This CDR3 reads CASSLGQGYQPQHF. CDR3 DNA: TGTGCCAGCAGCTTAGGACAGGGTTACCAGCCCCAGCATTTT.

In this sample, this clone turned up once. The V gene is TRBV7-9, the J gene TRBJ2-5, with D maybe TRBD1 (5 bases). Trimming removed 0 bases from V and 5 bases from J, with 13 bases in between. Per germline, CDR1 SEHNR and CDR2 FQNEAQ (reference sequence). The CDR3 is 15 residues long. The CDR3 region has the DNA TGTGCCAGCAGCTTAGCTGGGCAGGGATTGGAGACCCAGTACTTC. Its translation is CASSLAGQGLETQYF.

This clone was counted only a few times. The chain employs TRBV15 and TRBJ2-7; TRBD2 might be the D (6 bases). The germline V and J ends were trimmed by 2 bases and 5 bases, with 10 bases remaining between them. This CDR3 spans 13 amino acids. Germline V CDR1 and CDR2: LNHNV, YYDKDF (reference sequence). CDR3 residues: CATSRWGDHEQYF. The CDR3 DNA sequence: TGTGCCACCAGCAGATGGGGGGATCACGAGCAGTACTTC.

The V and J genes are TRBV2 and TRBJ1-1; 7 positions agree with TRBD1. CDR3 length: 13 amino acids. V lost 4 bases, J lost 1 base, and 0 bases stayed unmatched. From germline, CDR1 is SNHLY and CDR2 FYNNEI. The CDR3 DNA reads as TGTGCCAGCAGTGGACAGGGGAACACTGAAGCTTTCTTT. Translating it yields CASSGQGNTEAFF. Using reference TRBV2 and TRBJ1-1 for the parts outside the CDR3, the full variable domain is EPEVTQTPSHQVTQMGQEVILRCVPISNHLYFYWYRQILGQKVEFLVSFYNNEISEKSEIFDDQFSVERPDGSNFTLKIRSTKLEDSAMYFCASSGQGNTEAFFGQGTRLTVV.

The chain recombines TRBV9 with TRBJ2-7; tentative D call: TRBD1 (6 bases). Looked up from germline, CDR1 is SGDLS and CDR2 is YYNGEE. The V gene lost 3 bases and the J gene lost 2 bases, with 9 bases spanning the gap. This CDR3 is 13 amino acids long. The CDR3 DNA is TGTGCCAGCAGCGGGGGGCTCACCTACGAGCAGTACTTC. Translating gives CASSGGLTYEQYF.

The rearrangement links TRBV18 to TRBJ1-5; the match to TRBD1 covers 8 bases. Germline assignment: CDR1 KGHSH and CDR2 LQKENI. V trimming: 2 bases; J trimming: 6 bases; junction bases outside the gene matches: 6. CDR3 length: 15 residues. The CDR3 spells CASSPETGAGQPQHF. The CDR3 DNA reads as TGTGCCAGCTCACCAGAGACAGGGGCGGGTCAGCCCCAGCATTTT.

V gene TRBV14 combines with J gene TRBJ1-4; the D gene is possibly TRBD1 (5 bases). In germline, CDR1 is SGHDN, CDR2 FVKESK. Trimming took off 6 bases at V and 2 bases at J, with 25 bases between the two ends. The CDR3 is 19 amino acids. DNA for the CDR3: TGTGCCAGCAGGGTGGGGGGGGGAATCTTACGTACGACTAATGAAAAACTGTTTTTT. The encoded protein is CASRVGGGILRTTNEKLFF. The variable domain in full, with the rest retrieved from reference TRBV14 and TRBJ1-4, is EAGVTQFPSHSVIEKGQTVTLRCDPISGHDNLYWYRRVMGKEIKFLLHFVKESKQDESGMPNNRFLAERTGGTYSTLKVQPAELEDSGVYFCASRVGGGILRTTNEKLFFGSGTQLSVL.

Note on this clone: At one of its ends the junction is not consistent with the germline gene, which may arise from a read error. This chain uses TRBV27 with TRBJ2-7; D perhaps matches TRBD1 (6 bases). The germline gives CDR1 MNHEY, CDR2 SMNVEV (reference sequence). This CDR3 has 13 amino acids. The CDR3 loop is CASSSPTGSARWF. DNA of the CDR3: TGTGCCAGCAGTTCGCCTACAGGGAGCGCCCGATGGTTC.

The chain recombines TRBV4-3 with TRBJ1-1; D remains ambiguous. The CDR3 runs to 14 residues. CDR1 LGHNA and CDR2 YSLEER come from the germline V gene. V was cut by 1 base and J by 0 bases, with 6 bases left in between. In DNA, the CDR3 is TGCGCCAGCAGCCAAGCGGAGTTGAACACTGAAGCTTTCTTT. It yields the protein CASSQAELNTEAFF.

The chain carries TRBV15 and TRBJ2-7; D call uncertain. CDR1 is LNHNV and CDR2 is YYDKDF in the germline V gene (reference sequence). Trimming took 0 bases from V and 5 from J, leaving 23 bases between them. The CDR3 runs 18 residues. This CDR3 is CATSRDLISRGREHEQYF. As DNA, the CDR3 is TGTGCCACCAGCAGAGATCTTATCTCGAGAGGTCGAGAGCACGAGCAGTACTTC.